This T cell receptor (beta chain) was identified in a study of blood T cells in healthy people across ages. The second PCR ran about 6 to 11 cycles with a sample-barcoded 5' primer and J-beta primers. From the 5' RACE reads, TCRdb called clonotypes with MiXCR, one entry per CDR3 protein. The repertoire includes about 570,000 distinct CDR3 sequences, 27% of them detected once, and roughly 20% sits in the top ten. Germline CDR1 and CDR2: SGHRS and YFSETQ. The CDR3 has 14 amino acids. Trimming pared 2 bases from V and 1 base from J, leaving 10 bases between. The chain uses TRBV5-1 and TRBJ2-7, with D perhaps matching TRBD1 (6 bases). This TCR derives from a woman between 65 and 79 years old in good health. The specimen sequenced was blood. CDR3 coding DNA: TGCGCCAGCAGCTTCACAGGGCTATCCTACGAGCAGTACTTC. This translates into CASSFTGLSYEQYF.